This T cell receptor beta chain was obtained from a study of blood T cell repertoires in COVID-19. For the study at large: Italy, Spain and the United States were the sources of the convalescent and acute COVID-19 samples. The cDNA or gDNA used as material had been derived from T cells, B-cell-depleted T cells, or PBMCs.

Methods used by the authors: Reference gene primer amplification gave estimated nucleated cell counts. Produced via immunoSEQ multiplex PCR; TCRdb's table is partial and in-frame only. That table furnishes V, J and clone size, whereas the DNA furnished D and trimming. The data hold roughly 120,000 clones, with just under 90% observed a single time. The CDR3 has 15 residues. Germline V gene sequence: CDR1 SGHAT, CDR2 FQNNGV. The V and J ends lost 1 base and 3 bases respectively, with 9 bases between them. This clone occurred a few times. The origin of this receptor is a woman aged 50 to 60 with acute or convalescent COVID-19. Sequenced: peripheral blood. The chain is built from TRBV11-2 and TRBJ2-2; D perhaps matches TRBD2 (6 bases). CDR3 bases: TGTGCCAGCAGCTTAGGGGACTTTTACACCGGGGAGCTGTTTTTT. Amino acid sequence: CASSLGDFYTGELFF.